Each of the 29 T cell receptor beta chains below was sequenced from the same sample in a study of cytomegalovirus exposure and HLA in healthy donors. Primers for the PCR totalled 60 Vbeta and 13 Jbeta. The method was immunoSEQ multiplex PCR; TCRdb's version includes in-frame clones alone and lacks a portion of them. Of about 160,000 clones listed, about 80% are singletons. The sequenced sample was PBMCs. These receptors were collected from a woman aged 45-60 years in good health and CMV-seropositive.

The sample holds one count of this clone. CDR3 protein: CASSLATAGGQPQHF. The CDR3 DNA sequence: TGTGCCAGCAGCTTAGCGACGGCGGGTGGGCAGCCCCAGCATTTT. The gene calls are TRBV7-8 and TRBJ1-5; no firm D call. Germline V CDR1 and CDR2: SGHVS, FQNEAQ. V was clipped by 0 bases and J by 7 bases, with 13 bases between them. This CDR3 comprises 15 residues.

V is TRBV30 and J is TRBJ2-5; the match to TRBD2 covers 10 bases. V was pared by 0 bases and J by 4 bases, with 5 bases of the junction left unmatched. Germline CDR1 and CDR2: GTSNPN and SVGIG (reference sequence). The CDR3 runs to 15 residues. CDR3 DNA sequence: TGTGCCTGGAGTGTAAGCGGGGGGGCGGGAGAGACCCAGTACTTC. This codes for CAWSVSGGAGETQYF.

The CDR3 DNA reads TGTGCCAGCAGTGAAGGGGGGGGCAGGATGTATGGCTACACCTTC. Translated, it gives CASSEGGGRMYGYTF. The J gene is TRBJ1-2, the V gene TRBV2; D may be TRBD1 (6 bases). This CDR3 spans 15 amino acids. V dropped 1 base and J dropped 5 bases, with 14 bases sitting between them. Per germline, CDR1 SNHLY and CDR2 FYNNEI.

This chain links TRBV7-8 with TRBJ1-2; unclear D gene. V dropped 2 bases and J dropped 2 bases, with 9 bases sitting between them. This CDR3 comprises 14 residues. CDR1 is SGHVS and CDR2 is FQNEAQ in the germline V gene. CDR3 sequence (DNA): TGTGCCAGCAGCTTAAACCCACAGAACTATGGCTACACCTTC. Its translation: CASSLNPQNYGYTF. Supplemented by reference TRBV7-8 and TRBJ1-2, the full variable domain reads GAGVSQSPRYKVAKRGQDVALRCDPISGHVSLFWYQQALGQGPEFLTYFQNEAQLDKSGLPSDRFFAERPEGSVSTLKIQRTQQEDSAVYLCASSLNPQNYGYTFGSGTRLTVV.

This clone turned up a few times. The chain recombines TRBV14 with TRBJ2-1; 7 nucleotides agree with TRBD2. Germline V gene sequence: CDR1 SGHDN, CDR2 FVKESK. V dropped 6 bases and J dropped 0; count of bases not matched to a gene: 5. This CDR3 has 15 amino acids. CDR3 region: CASSTRDYSYNEQFF. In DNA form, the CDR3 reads TGTGCCAGCAGTACACGGGACTACTCCTACAATGAGCAGTTCTTC.

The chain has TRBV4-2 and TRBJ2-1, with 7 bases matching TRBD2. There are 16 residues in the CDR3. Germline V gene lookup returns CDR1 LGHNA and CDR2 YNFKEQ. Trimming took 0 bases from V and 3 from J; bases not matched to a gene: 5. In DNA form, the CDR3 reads TGTGCCAGCAGCCAAGATCTTTCTAGCGGCTACAATGAGCAGTTCTTC. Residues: CASSQDLSSGYNEQFF.

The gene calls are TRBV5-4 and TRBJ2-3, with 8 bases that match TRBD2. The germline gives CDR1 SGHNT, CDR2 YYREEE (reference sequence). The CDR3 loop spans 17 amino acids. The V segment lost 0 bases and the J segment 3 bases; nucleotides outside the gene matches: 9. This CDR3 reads CASSLVRASGGTDTQYF. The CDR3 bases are TGTGCCAGCAGCTTGGTACGGGCCTCGGGGGGGACAGATACGCAGTATTTT. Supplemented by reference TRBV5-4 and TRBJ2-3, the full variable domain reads ETGVTQSPTHLIKTRGQQVTLRCSSQSGHNTVSWYQQALGQGPQFIFQYYREEENGRGNFPPRFSGLQFPNYSSELNVNALELDDSALYLCASSLVRASGGTDTQYFGPGTRLTVL.

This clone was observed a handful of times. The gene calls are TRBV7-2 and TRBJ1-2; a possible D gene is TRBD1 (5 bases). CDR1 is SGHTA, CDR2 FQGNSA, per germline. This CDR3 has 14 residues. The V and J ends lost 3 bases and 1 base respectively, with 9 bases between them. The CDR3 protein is CASSLGGINYGYTF. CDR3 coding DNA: TGTGCCAGCAGCTTGGGGGGGATTAACTATGGCTACACCTTC.

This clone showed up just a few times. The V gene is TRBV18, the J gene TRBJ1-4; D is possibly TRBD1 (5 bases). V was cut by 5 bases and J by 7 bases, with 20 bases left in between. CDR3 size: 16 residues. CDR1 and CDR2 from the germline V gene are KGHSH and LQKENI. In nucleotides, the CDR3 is TGTGCCAGCTCATCCAGGGATGGGGTTAGTACTGAAAAACTGTTTTTT. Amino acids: CASSSRDGVSTEKLFF.

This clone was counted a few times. The CDR3, as DNA: TGCGCCAGCAGCCAAGGGCAGTACACCGGGGAGCTGTTTTTT. Translating it yields CASSQGQYTGELFF. This sequence joins TRBV4-3 and TRBJ2-2; D uncertain. CDR3 length equals 14 residues. Germline V gene lookup returns CDR1 LGHNA and CDR2 YSLEER. The germline V and J ends were trimmed by 1 base and 3 bases, with 6 bases remaining between them.

As DNA, the CDR3 is TGTGCCAGCAGCGAGAGTCCCAATCAGCCCCAGCATTTT. Protein sequence: CASSESPNQPQHF. V is TRBV9 and J is TRBJ1-5; D not resolved. V was shortened by 3 bases and J by 3 bases, with 7 bases between the two germline ends. The CDR3 totals 13 residues. Per the germline V gene, CDR1 is SGDLS and CDR2 is YYNGEE.

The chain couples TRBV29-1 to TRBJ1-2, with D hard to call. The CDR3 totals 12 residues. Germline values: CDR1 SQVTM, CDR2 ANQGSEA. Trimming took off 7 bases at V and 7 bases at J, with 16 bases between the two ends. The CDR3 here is CSAVNSLSGYTF. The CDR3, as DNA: TGCAGCGCCGTAAATTCTTTGAGTGGCTACACCTTC.

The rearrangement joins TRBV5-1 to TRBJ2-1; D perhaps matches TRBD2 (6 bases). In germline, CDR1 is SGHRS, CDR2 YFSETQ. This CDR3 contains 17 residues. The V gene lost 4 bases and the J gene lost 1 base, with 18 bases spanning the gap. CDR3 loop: CASSTGTSALSYNEQFF. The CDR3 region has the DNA TGCGCCAGCAGCACCGGGACTTCGGCCCTGTCCTACAATGAGCAGTTCTTC.

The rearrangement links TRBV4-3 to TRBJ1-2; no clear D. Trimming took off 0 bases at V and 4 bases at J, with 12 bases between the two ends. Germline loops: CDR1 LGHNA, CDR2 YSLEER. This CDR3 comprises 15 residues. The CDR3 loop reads CASSQDISGTYGYTF. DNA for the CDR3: TGCGCCAGCAGCCAAGATATTTCGGGAACCTATGGCTACACCTTC.

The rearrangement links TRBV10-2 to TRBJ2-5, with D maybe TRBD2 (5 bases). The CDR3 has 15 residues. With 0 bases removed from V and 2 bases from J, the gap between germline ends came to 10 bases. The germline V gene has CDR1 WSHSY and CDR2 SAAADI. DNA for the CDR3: TGCGCCAGCAGTGAGTCCCTTAGACTACAAGAGACCCAGTACTTC. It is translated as CASSESLRLQETQYF.

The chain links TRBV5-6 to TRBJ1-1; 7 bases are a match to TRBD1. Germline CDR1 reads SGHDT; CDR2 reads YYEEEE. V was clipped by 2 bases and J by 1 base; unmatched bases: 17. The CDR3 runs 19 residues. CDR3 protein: CASSFSLGLGQGGNTEAFF. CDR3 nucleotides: TGTGCCAGCAGCTTCTCTTTGGGATTAGGGCAGGGGGGGAACACTGAAGCTTTCTTT.

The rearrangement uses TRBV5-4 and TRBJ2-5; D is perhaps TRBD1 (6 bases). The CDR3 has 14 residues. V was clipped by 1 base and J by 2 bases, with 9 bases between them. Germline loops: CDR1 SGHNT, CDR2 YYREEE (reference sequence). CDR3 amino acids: CASSLTGSQETQYF. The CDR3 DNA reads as TGTGCCAGCAGCTTGACAGGGTCTCAAGAGACCCAGTACTTC.

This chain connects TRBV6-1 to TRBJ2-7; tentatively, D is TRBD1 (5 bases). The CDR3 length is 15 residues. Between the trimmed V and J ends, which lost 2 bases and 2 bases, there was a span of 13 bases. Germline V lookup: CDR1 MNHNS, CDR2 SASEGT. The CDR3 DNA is TGTGCCAGCAGTGAATTTGGGGCCGCAACCTACGAGCAGTACTTC. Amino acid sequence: CASSEFGAATYEQYF.

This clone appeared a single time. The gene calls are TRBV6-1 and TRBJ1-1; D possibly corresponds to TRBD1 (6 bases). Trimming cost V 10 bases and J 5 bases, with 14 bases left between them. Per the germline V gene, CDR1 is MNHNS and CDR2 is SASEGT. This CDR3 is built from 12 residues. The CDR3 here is CATRTELTEAFF. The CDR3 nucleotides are TGTGCCACCCGGACAGAATTGACTGAAGCTTTCTTT.

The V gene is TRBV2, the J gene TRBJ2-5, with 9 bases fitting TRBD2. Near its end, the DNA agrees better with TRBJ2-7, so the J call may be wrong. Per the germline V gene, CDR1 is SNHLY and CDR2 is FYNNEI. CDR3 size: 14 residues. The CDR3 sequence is CASSILAGMDEQYF. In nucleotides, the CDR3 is TGTGCCAGCAGCATCCTAGCGGGGATGGACGAGCAGTACTTC.

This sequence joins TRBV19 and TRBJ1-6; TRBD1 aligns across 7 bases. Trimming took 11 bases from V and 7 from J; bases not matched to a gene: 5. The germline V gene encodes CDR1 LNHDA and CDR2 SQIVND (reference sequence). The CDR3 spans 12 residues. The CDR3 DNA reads TGTGCCGCCGGGACAGTGAATTCACCCCTCCACTTT. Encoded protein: CAAGTVNSPLHF.

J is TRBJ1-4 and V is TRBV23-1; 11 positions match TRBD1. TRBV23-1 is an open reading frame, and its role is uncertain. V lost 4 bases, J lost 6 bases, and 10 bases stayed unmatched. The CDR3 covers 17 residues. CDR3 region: CASSLRTGGGSYEKLFF. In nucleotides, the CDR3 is TGCGCCAGCAGTCTCAGGACAGGGGGCGGGTCGTATGAAAAACTGTTTTTT.

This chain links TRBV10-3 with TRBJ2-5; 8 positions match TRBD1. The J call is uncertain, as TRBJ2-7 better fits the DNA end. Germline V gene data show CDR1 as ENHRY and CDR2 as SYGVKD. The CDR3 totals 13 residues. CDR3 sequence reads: CAIAGTGNYEQYF. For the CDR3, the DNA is TGTGCCATCGCGGGGACAGGAAACTACGAGCAGTACTTC.

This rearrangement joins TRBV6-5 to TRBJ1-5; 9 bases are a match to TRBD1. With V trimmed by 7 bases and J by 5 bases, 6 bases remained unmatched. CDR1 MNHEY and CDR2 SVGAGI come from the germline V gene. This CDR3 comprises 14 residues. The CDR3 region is CASKVRQGDQPQHF. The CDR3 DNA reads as TGTGCCAGCAAGGTCCGACAGGGGGATCAGCCCCAGCATTTT.

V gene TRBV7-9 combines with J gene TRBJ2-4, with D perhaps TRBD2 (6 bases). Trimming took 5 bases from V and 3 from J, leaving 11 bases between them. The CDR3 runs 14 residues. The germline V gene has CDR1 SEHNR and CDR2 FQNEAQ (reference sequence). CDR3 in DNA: TGTGCCAGCAGCCAGACCGGGGGCAAAAACATTCAGTACTTC. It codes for CASSQTGGKNIQYF.

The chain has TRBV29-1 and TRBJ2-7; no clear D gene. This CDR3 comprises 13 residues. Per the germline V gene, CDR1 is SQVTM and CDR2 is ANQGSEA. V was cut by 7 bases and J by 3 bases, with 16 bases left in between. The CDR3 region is CSAQGAGRYEQYF. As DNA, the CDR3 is TGCAGCGCCCAAGGTGCAGGCCGCTACGAGCAGTACTTC.

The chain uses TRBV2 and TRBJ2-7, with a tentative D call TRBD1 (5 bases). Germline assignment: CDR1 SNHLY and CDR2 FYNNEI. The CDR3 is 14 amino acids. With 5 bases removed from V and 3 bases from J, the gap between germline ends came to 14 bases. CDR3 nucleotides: TGTGCCAGCAGTTCCCCGGACAAAAACTACGAGCAGTACTTC. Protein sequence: CASSSPDKNYEQYF.

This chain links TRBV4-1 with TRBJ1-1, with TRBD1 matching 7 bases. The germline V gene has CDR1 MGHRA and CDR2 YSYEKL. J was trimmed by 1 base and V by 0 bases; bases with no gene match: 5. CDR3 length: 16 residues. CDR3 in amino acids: CASSQEGRQGNTEAFF. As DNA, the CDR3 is TGCGCCAGCAGCCAAGAAGGGCGACAGGGGAACACTGAAGCTTTCTTT.

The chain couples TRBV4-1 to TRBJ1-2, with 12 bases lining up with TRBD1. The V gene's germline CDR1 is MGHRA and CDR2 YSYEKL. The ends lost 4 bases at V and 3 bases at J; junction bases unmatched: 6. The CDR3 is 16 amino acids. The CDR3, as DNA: TGCGCCAGCAGCCCTGATGGGACAGGGGGCGACTATGGCTACACCTTC. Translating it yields CASSPDGTGGDYGYTF.